The clone carrying this T cell receptor beta chain was seen just once. A read error is the likely source, as a far larger clone sits one nucleotide away. Other nucleotide sequences from this sample produce the same CDR3. Clones were read by immunoSEQ multiplex PCR, and TCRdb kept only the in-frame ones, dropping some. The data contain around 510,000 clones, about 80% of them singletons. Among the donors, all were Caucasian adults who lived in Nashville, Tennessee. The CDR3 is made up of 15 amino acids. Germline V lookup: CDR1 GTSNPN, CDR2 SVGIG (reference sequence). V gave up 3 bases and J gave up 2 bases, with 14 bases separating them. This sample is part of a study of shared clonotypes between healthy human individuals.

This chain links TRBV30 with TRBJ1-5, with D perhaps matching TRBD1 (5 bases). Specimen: PBMCs. The origin of this receptor is a woman in her thirties or forties in good health. Some clones in this sample may be carry-over from other donors' samples. The CDR3 DNA reads as TGTGCCTGGAGCCCCTTGGAACAGGGCAATCAGCCCCAGCATTTT. Translation: CAWSPLEQGNQPQHF.